The clone carrying this T cell receptor beta chain was detected a few times. The antigen remains undetermined. The CDR3 runs 15 residues. Trimming took 6 bases from V and 1 from J; bases not matched to a gene: 7. The germline V gene encodes CDR1 MNHEY and CDR2 SMNVEV (reference sequence). The data are from a study of T cell repertoires in cytomegalovirus infection. TCRdb reprocessed the reads via MiXCR and lists one record per CDR3 protein. The sample consists of 300,000 to 400,000 distinct CDR3 sequences, roughly 25% of them appearing once. The receptor was derived from a human donor in good health (CMV status not recorded). Some clones in this sample may be carry-over from other donors' samples. Source: cultured PBMCs, taken from culture after CMV antigen stimulation. The chain uses TRBV27 and TRBJ1-1, with 8 nucleotides matching TRBD1. In DNA form, the CDR3 reads TGTGCCAGCAGGCGTCAGGGGGCCTCGAACACTGAAGCTTTCTTT. Translated, it gives CASRRQGASNTEAFF.